This T cell receptor beta chain was retrieved from a study of T-cell reconstitution after alpha-beta-depleted transplantation in children. Unmatched junction bases numbered 6, after V lost 3 bases and J lost 4 bases. Germline CDR1 and CDR2: DFQATT and SNEGSKA (reference sequence). The CDR3 runs to 15 residues. Study findings and constraints: At day 60, the high TCRbeta diversity found in some patients originated from recipient T cells and thymic progenitors that had survived. Expanded clones from the graft, numbering several hundred, reportedly supplied alpha-beta T cells about two months after transplant.

This clonotype was picked up a small number of times. Antigen specificity is unknown. Researchers prepared the TCRbeta library using unique molecular identifiers, the study reports. MiXCR was run by TCRdb on the PCR reads, yielding one entry per CDR3 protein. Counted here are about 420,000 distinct CDR3 sequences, roughly 15% occurring once; the ten biggest clones make up under 30%. The material was PBMCs, mostly from graft donor cells, obtained 360 days after TCRalphabeta/CD19-depleted stem cell transplant. V gene TRBV20-1 combines with J gene TRBJ2-7; TRBD2 aligns across 13 bases. The sequence was collected from a boy less than two years old who had a stem cell transplant for Wiskott-Aldrich syndrome, so the T cells may come from the graft donor. CDR3 amino acids: CSARGGLAGPYEQYF. In DNA, the CDR3 is TGCAGTGCTAGGGGGGGACTAGCGGGACCTTACGAGCAGTACTTC.